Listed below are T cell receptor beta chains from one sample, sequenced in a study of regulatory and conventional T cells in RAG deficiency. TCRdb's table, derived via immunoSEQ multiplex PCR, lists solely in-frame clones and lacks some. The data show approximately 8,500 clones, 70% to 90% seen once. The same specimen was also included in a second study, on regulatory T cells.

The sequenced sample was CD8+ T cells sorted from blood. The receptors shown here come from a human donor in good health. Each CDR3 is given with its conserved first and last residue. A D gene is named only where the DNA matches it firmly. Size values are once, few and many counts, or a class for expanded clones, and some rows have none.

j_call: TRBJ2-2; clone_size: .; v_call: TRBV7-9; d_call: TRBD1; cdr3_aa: CASSLRTGFTTGELFF; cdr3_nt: TGTGCCAGCAGCTTACGGACAGGGTTTACCACCGGGGAGCTGTTTTTT
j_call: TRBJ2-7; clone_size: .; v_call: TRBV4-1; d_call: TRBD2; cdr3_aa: CASSQAVGTKAYEQYF; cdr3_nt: TGCGCCAGCAGCCAAGCCGTTGGGACTAAAGCCTACGAGCAGTACTTC
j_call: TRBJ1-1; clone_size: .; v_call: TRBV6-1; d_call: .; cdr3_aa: CASGGKLNTEAFF; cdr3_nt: TGTGCCAGCGGCGGAAAGTTGAACACTGAAGCTTTCTTT
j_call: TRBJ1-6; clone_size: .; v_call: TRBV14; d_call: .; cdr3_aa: CASSQAQVYSSYNSPLHF; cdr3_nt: TGTGCCAGCAGCCAAGCCCAGGTTTACAGCTCCTATAATTCACCCCTCCACTTT
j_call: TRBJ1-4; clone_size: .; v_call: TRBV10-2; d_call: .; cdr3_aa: CASSVGTANEKLFF; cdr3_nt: TGCGCCAGCAGTGTAGGAACGGCTAATGAAAAACTGTTTTTT
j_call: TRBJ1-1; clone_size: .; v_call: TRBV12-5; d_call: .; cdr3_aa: CASGSSSNTEAFF; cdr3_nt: TGTGCTAGTGGTTCTTCTAGTAACACTGAAGCTTTCTTT
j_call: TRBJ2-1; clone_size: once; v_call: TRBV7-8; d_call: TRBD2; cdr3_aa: CASSSGLAGDNHNEQFF; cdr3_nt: TGTGCCAGCAGCTCGGGACTAGCGGGAGACAACCACAATGAGCAGTTCTTC
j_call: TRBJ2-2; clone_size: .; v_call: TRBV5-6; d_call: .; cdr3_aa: CASSLRFANTGELFF; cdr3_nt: TGTGCCAGCAGCTTGCGGTTCGCGAACACCGGGGAGCTGTTTTTT
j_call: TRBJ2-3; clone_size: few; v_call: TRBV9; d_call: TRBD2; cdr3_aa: CASSGLHSGRGEDTQYF; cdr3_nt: TGTGCCAGCAGCGGGCTCCATAGCGGGAGGGGGGAGGATACGCAGTATTTT
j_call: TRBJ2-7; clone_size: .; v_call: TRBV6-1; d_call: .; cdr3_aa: CASSEDGASSYEQYF; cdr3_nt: TGTGCCAGCAGTGAAGACGGGGCTAGCTCCTACGAGCAGTACTTC
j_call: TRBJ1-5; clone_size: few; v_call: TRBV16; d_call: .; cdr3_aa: CASSQNWGSNQPQHF; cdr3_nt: TGTGCCAGCAGCCAGAATTGGGGTAGCAATCAGCCCCAGCATTTT
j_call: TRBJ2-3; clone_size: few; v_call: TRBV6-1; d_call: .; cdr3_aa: CASLTSTNTDTQYF; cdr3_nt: TGTGCCAGCCTTACCTCGACCAACACAGATACGCAGTATTTT
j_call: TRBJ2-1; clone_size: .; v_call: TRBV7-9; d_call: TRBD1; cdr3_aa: CASSNRGNEQFF; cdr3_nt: TGTGCCAGCAGCAACAGGGGGAATGAGCAGTTCTTC
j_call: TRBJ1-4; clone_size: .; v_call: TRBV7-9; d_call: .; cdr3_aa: CASSFDSANEKLFF; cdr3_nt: TGTGCCAGCAGCTTTGACAGCGCTAATGAAAAACTGTTTTTT
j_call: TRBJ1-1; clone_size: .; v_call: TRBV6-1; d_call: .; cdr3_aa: CASSALEGIPEAFF; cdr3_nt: TGTGCCAGCAGTGCGCTCGAGGGAATCCCTGAAGCTTTCTTT
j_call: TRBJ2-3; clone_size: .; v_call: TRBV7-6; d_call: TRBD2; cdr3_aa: CASSLSGGSRTDTQYF; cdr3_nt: TGTGCCAGCAGCTTAAGCGGGGGGTCGCGCACAGATACGCAGTATTTT
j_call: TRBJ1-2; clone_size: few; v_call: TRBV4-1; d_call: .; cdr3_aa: CASSQDPRDANYGYTF; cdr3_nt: TGCGCCAGCAGCCAAGATCCGCGGGACGCGAACTATGGCTACACCTTC
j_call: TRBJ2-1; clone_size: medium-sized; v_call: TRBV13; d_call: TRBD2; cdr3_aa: CASSPGLAEISYNEQFF; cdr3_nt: TGTGCCAGCAGCCCCGGACTAGCGGAGATCTCCTACAATGAGCAGTTCTTC
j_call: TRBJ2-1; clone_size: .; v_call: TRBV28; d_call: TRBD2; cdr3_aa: CASSLWPSGTNEQFF; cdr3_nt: TGTGCCAGCAGTTTATGGCCTAGCGGGACTAATGAGCAGTTCTTC
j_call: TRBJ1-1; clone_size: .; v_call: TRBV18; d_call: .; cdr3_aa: CASSQGTGYTMNTEAFF; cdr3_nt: TGTGCCAGCTCACAGGGCACAGGATATACGATGAACACTGAAGCTTTCTTT
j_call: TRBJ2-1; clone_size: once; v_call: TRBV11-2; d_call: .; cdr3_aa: CASSLEWGADNEQFF; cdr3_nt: TGTGCCAGCAGCTTAGAATGGGGGGCAGACAATGAGCAGTTCTTC
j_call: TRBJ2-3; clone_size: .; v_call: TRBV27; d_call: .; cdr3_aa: CASSLSWGSNTQYF; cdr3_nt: TGTGCCAGCAGTTTATCGTGGGGTTCGAATACGCAGTATTTT
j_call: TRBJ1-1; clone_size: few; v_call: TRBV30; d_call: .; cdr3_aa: CAWSGPSGGYTEAFF; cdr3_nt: TGTGCCTGGAGTGGCCCCTCTGGAGGCTACACTGAAGCTTTCTTT
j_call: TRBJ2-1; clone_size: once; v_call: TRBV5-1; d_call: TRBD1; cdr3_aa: CASSLGGGQYNEQFF; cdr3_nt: TGCGCCAGCAGCTTGGGAGGGGGCCAGTACAATGAGCAGTTCTTC
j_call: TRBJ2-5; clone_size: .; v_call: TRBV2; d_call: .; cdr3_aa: CASSEEGSYQETQYF; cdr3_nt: TGTGCCAGCAGTGAAGAGGGCTCGTACCAAGAGACCCAGTACTTC
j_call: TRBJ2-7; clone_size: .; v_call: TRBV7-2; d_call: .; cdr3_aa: CASSWYPRTYEQYF; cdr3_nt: TGTGCCAGCAGCTGGTACCCCAGGACCTACGAGCAGTACTTC
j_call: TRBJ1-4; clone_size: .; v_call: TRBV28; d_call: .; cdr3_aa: CASSLSPPLVEKLFF; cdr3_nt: TGTGCCAGCAGTTTATCCCCCCCCCTTGTTGAAAAACTGTTTTTT
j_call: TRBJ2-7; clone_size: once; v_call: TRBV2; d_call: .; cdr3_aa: CASSDYEQYF; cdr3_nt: TGTGCCAGCAGTGATTACGAGCAGTACTTC